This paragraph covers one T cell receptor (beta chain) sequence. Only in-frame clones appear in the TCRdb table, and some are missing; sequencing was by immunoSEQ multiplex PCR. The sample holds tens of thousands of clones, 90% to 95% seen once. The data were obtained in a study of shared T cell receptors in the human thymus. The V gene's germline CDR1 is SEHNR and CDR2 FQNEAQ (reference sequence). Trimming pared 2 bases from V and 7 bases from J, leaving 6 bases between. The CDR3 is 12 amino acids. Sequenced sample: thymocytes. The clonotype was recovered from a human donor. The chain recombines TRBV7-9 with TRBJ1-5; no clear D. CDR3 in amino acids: CASSLPGQPQHF. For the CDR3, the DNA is TGTGCCAGCAGCTTACCAGGACAGCCCCAGCATTTT.